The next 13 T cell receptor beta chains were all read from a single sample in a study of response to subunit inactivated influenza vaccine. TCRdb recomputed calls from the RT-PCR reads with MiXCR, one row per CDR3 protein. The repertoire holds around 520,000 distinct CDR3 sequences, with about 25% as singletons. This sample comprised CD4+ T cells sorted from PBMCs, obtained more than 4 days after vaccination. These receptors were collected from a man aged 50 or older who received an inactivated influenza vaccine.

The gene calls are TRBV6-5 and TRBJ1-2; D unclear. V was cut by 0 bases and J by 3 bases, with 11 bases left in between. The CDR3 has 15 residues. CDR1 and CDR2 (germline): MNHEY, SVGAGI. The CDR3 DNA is TGTGCCAGCAGTTACTCGAACACGGGATACTATGGCTACACCTTC. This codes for CASSYSNTGYYGYTF.

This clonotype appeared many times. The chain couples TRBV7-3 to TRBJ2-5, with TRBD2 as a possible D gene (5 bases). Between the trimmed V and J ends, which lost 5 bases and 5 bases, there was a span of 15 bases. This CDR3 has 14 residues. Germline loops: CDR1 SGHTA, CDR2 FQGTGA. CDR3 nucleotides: TGTGCCAGCAGCACTGCGGGTCTGGGCGAGACCCAGTACTTC. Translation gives CASSTAGLGETQYF.

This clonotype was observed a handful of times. CDR3 bases: TGTGCCTGGAGTCAGATTTGGGGGACAGATACGCAGTATTTT. Amino acid sequence: CAWSQIWGTDTQYF. The chain links TRBV30 to TRBJ2-3; D assignment may be TRBD1 or TRBD2 (5 bases each). The CDR3 runs 14 residues. V was pared by 2 bases and J by 3 bases, with 12 bases between. Germline CDR1 GTSNPN, CDR2 SVGIG (reference sequence).

Written as DNA, the CDR3 is TGTGCCAGCAGCCCCGCGGGCGCAGGGCGCGGCTATGGCTACACCTTC. This codes for CASSPAGAGRGYGYTF. The chain couples TRBV5-6 to TRBJ1-2; D is perhaps TRBD1 (5 bases). The germline V and J ends were trimmed by 4 bases and 4 bases, with 20 bases remaining between them. Germline values: CDR1 SGHDT, CDR2 YYEEEE. The CDR3 is 16 amino acids.

CDR3 in amino acids: CASSLGDRENYEQYF. CDR3 coding DNA: TGTGCCAGCAGCTTAGGGGACAGGGAGAACTACGAGCAGTACTTC. This rearrangement joins TRBV7-9 to TRBJ2-7; 9 bases align to TRBD1. Losses at the gene ends were 1 base for V and 3 bases for J; bases not matched to a gene: 4. CDR3 size: 15 residues. Per the germline V gene, CDR1 is SEHNR and CDR2 is FQNEAQ (reference sequence).

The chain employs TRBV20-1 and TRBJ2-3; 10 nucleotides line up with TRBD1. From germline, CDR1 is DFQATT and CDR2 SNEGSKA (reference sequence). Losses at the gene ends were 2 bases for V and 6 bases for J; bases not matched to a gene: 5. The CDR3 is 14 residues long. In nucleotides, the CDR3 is TGCAGTGCTAGATGGGACAGGGGAGGTGATACGCAGTATTTT. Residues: CSARWDRGGDTQYF.

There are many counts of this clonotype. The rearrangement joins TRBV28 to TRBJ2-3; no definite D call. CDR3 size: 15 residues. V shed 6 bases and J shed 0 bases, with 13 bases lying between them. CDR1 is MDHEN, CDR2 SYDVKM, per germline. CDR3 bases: TGTGCCAGCAGCCCCCCGACCCTCAGCACAGATACGCAGTATTTT. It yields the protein CASSPPTLSTDTQYF.

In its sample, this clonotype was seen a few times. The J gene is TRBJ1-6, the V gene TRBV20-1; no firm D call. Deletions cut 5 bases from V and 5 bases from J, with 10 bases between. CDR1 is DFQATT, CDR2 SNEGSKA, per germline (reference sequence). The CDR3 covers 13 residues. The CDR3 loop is CSAERVNNSPLHF. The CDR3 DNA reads TGCAGTGCTGAGAGGGTAAATAATTCACCCCTCCACTTT.

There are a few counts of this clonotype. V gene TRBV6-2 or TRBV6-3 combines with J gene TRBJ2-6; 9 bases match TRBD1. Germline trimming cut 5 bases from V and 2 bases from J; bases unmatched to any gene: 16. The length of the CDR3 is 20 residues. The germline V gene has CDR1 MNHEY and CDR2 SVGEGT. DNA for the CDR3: TGTGCCAGCAGTCATCCGGGACAGGGTTTCACTCTTGCTGGGGCCAACGTCCTGACTTTC. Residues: CASSHPGQGFTLAGANVLTF.

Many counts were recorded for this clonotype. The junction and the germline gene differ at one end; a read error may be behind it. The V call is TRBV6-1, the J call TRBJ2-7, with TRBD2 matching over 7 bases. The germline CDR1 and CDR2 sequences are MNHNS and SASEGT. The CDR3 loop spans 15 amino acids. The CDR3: CASSKAGRTTYEQYF. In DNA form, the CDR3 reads TGTGCCAGCAGTAAAGCGGGACGGACCACCTACGAGCAGTACTTC.

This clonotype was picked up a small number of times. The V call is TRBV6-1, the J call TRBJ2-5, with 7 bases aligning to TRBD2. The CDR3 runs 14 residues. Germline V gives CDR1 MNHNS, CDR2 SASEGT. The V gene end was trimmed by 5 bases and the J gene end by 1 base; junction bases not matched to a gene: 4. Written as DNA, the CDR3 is TGTGCCAGCAGTCGCCCGGGGGGCCAAGAGACCCAGTACTTC. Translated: CASSRPGGQETQYF.

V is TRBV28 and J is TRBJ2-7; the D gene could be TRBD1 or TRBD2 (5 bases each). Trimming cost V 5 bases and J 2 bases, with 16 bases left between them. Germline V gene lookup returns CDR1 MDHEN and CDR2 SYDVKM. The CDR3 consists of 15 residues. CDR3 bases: TGTGCCAGCAGTATTGGGACGGGAACCACCTACGAGCAGTACTTC. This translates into CASSIGTGTTYEQYF.

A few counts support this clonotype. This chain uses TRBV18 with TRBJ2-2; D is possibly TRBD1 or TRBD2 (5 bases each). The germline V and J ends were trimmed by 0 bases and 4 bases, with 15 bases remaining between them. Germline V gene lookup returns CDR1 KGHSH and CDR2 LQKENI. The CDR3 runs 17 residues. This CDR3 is CASSPPMRGRGTGELFF. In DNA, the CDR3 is TGTGCCAGCTCACCACCGATGAGGGGACGGGGCACCGGGGAGCTGTTTTTT.